This TCR beta chain was found in a study of shared clonotypes between healthy human individuals. The protocol was immunoSEQ multiplex PCR, while the TCRdb copy is restricted to in-frame clones and leaves out a portion. Seen here are about 2 million clones, approximately 94% observed once, and the top ten hold 1.2%. Terminally differentiated effector memory CD45RA+ cells were left out of the naive CD8 fraction, which was CD45RO-negative and positively selected for CCR7. On this clone: The same CDR3 can be traced to other DNA sequences in this sample.

V was shortened by 1 base and J by 5 bases, with 7 bases between the two germline ends. From germline, CDR1 is MNHEY and CDR2 SVGAGI. The CDR3 length is 13 residues. The source is a young man in good health. The chain has TRBV6-5 and TRBJ2-3; TRBD1 is a possible D gene (5 bases). Specimen: naive CD8+ T cells sorted from blood. CDR3 DNA sequence: TGTGCCAGCAGTTACTTGCAGGGAGATACGCAGTATTTT. Translating it yields CASSYLQGDTQYF.